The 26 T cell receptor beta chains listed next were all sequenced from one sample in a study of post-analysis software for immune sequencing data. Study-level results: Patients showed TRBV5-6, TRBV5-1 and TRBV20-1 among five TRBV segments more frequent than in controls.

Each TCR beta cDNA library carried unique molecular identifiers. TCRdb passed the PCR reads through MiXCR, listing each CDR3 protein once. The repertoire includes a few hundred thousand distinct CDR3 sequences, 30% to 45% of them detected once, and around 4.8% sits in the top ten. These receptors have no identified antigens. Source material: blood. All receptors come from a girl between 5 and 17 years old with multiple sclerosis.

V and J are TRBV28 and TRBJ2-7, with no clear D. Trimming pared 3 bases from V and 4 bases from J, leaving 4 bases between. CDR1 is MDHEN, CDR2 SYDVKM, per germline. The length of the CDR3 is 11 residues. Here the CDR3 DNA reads TGTGCCAGCAGTTTCGAATACGAGCAGTACTTC. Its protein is CASSFEYEQYF.

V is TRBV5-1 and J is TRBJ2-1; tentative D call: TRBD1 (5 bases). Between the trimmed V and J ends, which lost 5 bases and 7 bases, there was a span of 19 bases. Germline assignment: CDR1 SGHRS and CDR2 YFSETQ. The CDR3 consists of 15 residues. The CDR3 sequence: CASSSSIKPGNEQFF. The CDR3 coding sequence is TGCGCCAGCAGTTCCTCCATCAAACCAGGGAATGAGCAGTTCTTC. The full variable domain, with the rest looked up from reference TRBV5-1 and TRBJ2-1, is KAGVTQTPRYLIKTRGQQVTLSCSPISGHRSVSWYQQTPGQGLQFLFEYFSETQRNKGNFPGRFSGRQFSNSRSEMNVSTLELGDSALYLCASSSSIKPGNEQFFGPGTRLTVL.

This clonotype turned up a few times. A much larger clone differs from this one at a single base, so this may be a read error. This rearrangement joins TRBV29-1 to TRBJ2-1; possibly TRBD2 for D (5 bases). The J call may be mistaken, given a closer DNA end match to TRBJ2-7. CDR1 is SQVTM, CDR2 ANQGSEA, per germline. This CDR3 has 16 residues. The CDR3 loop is CSSVDIAHSSYNEQYF. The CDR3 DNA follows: TGCAGCTCTGTGGATATAGCGCACAGCTCCTACAATGAGCAGTACTTC.

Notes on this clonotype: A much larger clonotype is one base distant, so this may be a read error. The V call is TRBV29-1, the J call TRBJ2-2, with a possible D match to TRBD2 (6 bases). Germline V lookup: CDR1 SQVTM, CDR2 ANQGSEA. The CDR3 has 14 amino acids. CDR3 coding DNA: TGCAGCGTTGCTGCGGGACGACCTGGAGGGGAGCGGTTTTTT. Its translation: CSVAAGRPGGERFF.

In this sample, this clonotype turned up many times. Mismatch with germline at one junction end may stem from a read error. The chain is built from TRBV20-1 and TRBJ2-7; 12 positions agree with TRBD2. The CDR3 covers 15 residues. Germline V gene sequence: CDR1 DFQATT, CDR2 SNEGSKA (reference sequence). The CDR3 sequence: CSARASGGASHEQYF. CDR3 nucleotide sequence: TGCAGTGCTAGAGCTAGCGGGGGGGCCTCCCACGAGCAGTACTTC.

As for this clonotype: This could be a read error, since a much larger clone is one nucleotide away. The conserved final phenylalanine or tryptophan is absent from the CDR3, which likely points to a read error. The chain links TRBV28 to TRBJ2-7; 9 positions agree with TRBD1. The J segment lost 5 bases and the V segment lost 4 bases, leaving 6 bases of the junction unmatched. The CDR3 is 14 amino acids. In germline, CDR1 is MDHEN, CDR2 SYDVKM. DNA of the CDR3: TGTGCCAGCAGTTCCCCGGACAGGGGCGACGAGCAGTACTTA. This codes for CASSSPDRGDEQYL.

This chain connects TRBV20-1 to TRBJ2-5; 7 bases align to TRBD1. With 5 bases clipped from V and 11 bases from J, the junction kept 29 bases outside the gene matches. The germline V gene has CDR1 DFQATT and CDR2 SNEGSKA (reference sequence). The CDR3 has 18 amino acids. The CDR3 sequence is CSAPGAAKDRVRNNEQYF. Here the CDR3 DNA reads TGCAGTGCTCCTGGGGCGGCGAAAGACAGGGTAAGGAACAATGAGCAGTACTTC.

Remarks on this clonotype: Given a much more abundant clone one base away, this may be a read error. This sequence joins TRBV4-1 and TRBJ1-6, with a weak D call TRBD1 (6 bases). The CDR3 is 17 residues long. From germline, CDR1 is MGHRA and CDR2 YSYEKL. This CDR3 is CASSQVGGGRNNSPPHF. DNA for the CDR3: TGCGCCAGCAGCCAAGTTGGGGGGGGCAGGAATAATTCACCCCCCCACTTT.

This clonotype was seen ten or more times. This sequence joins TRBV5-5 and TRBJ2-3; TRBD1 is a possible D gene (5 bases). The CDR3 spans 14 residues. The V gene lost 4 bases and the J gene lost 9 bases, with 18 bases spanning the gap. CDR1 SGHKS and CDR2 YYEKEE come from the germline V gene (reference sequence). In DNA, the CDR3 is TGTGCCAGCAGCCAGGGAAGGGGTGCAGGGACGCAGTATTTT. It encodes CASSQGRGAGTQYF. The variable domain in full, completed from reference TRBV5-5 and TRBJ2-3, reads DAGVTQSPTHLIKTRGQQVTLRCSPISGHKSVSWYQQVLGQGPQFIFQYYEKEERGRGNFPDRFSARQFPNYSSELNVNALLLGDSALYLCASSQGRGAGTQYFGPGTRLTVL.

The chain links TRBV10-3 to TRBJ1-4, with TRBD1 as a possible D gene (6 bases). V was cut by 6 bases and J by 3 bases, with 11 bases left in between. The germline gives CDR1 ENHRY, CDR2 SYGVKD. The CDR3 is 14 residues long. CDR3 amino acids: CAIRSTGPNEKLFF. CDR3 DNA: TGTGCCATCAGGTCGACAGGCCCTAATGAAAAACTGTTTTTT.

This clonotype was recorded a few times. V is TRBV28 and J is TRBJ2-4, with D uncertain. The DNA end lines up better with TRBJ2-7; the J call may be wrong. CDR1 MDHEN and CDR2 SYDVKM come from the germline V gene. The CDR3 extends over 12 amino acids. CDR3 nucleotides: TGTGCCAGCAGTGAGACGGCTTACGAGCAGTACTTC. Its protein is CASSETAYEQYF.

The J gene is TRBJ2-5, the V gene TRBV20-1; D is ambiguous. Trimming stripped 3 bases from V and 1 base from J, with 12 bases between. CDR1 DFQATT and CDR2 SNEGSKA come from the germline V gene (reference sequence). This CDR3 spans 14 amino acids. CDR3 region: CSARWRALQETQYF. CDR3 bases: TGCAGTGCTAGGTGGCGAGCCCTCCAAGAGACCCAGTACTTC.

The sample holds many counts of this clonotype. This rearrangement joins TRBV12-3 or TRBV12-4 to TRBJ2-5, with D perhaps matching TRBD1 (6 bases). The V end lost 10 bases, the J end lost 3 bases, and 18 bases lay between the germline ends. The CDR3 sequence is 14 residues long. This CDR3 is CATTTLDRKETQYF. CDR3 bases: TGTGCCACGACTACCCTCGACAGGAAAGAGACCCAGTACTTC.

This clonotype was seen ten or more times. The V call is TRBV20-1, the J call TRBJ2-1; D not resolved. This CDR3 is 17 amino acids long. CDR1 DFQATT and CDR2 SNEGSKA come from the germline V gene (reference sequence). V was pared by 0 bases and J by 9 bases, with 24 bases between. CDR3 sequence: CSARDRRANPLVGEQFF. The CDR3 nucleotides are TGCAGTGCTAGAGATCGACGCGCGAACCCATTAGTCGGTGAGCAGTTCTTC.

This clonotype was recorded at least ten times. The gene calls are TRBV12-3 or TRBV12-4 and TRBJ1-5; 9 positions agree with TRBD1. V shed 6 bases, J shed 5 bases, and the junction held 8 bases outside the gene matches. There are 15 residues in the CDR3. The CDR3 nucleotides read TGTGCCAGCAGGAACCGGGACAGGGACGATCAGCCCCAGCATTTT. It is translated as CASRNRDRDDQPQHF.

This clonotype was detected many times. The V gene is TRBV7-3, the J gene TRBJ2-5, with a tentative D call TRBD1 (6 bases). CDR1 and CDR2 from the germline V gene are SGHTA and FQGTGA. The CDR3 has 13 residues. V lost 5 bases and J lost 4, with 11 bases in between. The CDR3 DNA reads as TGTGCCAGCAGCCTGAGGGGGTTAGAGACCCAGTACTTC. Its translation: CASSLRGLETQYF.

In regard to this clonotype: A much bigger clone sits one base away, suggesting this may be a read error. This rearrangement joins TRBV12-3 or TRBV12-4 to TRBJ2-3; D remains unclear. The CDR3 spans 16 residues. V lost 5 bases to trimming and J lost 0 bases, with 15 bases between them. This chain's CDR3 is CASSAEAAASTDTQYF. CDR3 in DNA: TGTGCCAGCAGTGCCGAGGCAGCCGCTAGCACAGATACGCAGTATTTT.

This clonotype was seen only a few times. The DNA for the CDR3 is TGCGCCAGCAGCCGACAGGGGGCGAAAGACACTGAAGCTTTCTTT. Its translation: CASSRQGAKDTEAFF. The V gene is TRBV5-1, the J gene TRBJ1-1, with 10 nucleotides matching TRBD1. The germline V gene encodes CDR1 SGHRS and CDR2 YFSETQ. The CDR3 spans 15 residues. The junction had 6 bases not matched to a gene; V was cut back by 4 bases and J by 3 bases.

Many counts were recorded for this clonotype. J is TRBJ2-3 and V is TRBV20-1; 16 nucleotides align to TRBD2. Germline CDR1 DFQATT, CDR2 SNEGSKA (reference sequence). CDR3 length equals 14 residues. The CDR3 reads CSGTSGREADTQYF. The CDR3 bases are TGCAGCGGGACTAGCGGGAGGGAAGCAGATACGCAGTATTTT.

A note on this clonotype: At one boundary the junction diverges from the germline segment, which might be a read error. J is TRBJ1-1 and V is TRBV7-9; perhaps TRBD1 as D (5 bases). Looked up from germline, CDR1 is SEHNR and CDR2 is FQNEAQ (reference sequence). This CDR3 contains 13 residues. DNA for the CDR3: TGTGCCTGCAGCTTAGCAGGGACGACTGAAGCTTTCTTT. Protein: CACSLAGTTEAFF.

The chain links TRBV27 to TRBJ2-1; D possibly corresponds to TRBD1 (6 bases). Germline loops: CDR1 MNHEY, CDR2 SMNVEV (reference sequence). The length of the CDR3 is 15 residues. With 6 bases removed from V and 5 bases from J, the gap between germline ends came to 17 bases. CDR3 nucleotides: TGTGCCAGCAGCACTTTCAGGGGTCCCCACAATGAGCAGTTCTTC. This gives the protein CASSTFRGPHNEQFF.

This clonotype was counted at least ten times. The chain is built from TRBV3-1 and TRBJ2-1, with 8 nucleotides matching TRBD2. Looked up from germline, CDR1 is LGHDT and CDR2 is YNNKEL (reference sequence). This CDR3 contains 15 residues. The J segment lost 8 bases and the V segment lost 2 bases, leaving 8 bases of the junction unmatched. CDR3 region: CASSQFSGDPYEQFF. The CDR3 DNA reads TGTGCCAGCAGCCAATTTAGCGGGGATCCCTATGAGCAGTTCTTC.

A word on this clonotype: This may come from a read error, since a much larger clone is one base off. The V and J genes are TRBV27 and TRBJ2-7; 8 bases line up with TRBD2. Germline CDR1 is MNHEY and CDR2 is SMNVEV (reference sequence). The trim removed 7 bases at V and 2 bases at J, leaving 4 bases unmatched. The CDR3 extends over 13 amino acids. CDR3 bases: TGTGCCAGCATCGGGGGGGTTCCCTACGAGCAGTACTTC. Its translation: CASIGGVPYEQYF.

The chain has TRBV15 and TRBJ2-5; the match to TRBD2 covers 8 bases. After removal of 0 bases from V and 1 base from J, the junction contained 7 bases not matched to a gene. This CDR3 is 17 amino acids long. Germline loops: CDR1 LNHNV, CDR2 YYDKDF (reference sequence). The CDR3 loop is CATSRDRLSGVQETQYF. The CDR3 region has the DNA TGTGCCACCAGCAGAGATCGTCTTAGCGGGGTCCAAGAGACCCAGTACTTC.

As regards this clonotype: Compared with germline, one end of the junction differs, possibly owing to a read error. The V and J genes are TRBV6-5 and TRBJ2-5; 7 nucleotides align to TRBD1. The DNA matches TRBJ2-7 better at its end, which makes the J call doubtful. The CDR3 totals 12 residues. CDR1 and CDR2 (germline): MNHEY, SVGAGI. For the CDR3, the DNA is TGCGCCAGCAGTCGGGACAGTCACGAGCAGTACTTC. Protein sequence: CASSRDSHEQYF.

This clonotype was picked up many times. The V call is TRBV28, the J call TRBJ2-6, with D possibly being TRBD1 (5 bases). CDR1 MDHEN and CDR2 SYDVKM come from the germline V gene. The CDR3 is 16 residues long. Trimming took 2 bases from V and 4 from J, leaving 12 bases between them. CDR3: CASSLTTGPGANVLTF. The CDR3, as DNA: TGTGCCAGCAGTTTAACAACAGGCCCCGGGGCCAACGTCCTGACTTTC.